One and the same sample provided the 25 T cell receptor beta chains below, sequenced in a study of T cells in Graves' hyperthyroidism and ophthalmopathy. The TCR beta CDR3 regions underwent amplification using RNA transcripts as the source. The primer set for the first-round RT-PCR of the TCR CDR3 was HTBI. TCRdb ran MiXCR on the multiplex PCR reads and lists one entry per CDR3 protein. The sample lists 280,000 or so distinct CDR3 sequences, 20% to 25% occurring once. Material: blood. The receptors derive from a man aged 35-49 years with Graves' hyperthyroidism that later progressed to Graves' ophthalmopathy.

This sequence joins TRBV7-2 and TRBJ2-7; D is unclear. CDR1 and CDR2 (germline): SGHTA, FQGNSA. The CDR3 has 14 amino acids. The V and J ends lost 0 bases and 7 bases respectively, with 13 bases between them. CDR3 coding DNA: TGTGCCAGCAGCTTAGCGGGTCTCGTGAGGGAGCAGTACTTC. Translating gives CASSLAGLVREQYF.

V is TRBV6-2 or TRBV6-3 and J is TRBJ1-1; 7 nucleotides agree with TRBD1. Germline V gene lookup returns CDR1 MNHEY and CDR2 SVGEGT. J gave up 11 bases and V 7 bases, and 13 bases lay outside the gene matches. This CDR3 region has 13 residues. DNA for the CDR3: TGTGCCAGCAATAGGGATATAAGGGGGCTGGCTTTCTTT. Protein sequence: CASNRDIRGLAFF.

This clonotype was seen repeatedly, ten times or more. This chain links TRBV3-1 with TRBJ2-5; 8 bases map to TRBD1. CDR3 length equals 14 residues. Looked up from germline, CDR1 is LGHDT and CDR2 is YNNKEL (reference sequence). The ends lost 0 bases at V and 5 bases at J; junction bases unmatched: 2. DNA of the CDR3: TGTGCCAGCAGCCAAGATACAGGGGGGGAGACCCAGTACTTC. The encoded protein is CASSQDTGGETQYF.

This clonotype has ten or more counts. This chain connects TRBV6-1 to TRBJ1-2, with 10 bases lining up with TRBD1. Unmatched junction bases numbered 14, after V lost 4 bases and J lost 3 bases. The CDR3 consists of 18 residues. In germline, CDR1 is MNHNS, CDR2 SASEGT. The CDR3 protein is CASSASLGQGGTDYGYTF. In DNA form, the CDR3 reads TGTGCCAGCAGTGCATCGTTAGGACAGGGGGGAACTGACTATGGCTACACCTTC.

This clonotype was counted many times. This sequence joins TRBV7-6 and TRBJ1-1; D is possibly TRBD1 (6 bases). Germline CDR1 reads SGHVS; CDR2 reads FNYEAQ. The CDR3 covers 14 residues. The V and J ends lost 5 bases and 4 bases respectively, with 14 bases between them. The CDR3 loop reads CASSANRDVTEAFF. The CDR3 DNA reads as TGTGCCAGCAGCGCGAACAGGGATGTCACTGAAGCTTTCTTT.

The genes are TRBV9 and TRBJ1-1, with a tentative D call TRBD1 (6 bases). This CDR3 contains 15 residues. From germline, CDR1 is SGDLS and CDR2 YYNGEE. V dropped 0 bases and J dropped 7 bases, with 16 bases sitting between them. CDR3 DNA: TGTGCCAGCAGCGTAGGAGACGGGACACGGAATGAAGCTTTCTTT. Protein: CASSVGDGTRNEAFF.

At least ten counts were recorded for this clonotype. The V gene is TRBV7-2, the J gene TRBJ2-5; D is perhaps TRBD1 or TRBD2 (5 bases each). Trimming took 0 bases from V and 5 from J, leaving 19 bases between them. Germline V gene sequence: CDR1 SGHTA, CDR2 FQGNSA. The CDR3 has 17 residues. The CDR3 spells CASSLAGRSLGSETQYF. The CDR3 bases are TGTGCCAGCAGCTTAGCGGGACGGAGCTTAGGCTCCGAGACCCAGTACTTC. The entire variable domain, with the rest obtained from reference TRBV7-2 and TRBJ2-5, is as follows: GAGVSQSPSNKVTEKGKDVELRCDPISGHTALYWYRQSLGQGLEFLIYFQGNSAPDKSGLPSDRFSAERTGGSVSTLTIQRTQQEDSAVYLCASSLAGRSLGSETQYFGPGTRLLVL.

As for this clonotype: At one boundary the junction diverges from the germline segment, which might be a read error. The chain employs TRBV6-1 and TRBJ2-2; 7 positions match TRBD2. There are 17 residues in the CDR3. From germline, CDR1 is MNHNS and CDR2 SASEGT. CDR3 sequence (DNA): TGTGTCAGCAGTGAATCTAATAGCGGGCCGGACACCGGGGAGCTGTTTTTT. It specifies CVSSESNSGPDTGELFF.

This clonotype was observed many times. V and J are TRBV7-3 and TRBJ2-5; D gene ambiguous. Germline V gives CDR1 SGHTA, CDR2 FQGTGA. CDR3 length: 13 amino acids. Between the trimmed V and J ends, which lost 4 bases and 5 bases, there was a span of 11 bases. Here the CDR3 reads CASSSSQEETQYF. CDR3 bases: TGTGCCAGCAGCTCCTCACAAGAGGAGACCCAGTACTTC. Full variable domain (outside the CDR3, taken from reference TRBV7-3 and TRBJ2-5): GAGVSQTPSNKVTEKGKYVELRCDPISGHTALYWYRQSLGQGPEFLIYFQGTGAADDSGLPNDRFFAVRPEGSVSTLKIQRTERGDSAVYLCASSSSQEETQYFGPGTRLLVL.

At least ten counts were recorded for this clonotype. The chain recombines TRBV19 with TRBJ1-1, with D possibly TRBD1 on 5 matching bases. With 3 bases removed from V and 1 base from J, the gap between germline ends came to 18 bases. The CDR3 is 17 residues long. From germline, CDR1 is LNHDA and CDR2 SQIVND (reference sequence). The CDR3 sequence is CASSIIRGGATNTEAFF. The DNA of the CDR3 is TGTGCCAGTAGTATTATTCGGGGCGGGGCGACGAACACTGAAGCTTTCTTT.

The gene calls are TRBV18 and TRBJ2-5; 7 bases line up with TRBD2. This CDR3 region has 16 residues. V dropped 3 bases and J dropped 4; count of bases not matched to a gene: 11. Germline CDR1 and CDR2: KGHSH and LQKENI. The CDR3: CASSPEGLAVTETQYF. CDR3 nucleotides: TGTGCCAGCTCACCGGAGGGGCTAGCGGTTACAGAGACCCAGTACTTC.

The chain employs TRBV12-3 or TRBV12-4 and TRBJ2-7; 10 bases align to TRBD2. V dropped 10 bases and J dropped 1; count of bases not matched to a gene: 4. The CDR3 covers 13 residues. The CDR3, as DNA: TGTGCCACCCGGACTAGCGGTTCCTACGAGCAGTACTTC. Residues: CATRTSGSYEQYF.

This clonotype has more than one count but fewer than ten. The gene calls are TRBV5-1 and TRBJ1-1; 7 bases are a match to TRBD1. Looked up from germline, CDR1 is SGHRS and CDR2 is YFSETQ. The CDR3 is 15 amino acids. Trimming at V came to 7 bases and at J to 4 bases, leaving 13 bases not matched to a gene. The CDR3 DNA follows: TGCGCCAGCCAGACGGGACAGACGGTTCCCACTGAAGCTTTCTTT. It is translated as CASQTGQTVPTEAFF.

CDR3 coding DNA: TGTGCCAGCAGCTTAGCGGGCGATAACACTGAAGCTTTCTTT. It is translated as CASSLAGDNTEAFF. V usage is TRBV7-9 and J usage is TRBJ1-1; D remains unclear. Deletions cut 0 bases from V and 2 bases from J, with 7 bases between. This CDR3 is 14 amino acids long. Germline assignment: CDR1 SEHNR and CDR2 FQNEAQ (reference sequence).

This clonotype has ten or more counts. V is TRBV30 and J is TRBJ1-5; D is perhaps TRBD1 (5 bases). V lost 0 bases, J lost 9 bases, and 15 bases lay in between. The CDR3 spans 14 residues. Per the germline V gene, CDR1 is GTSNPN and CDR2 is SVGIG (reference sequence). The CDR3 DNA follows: TGTGCCTGGAGTGTACCCAGGGCGGTCCGGCCCCAGCATTTT. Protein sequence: CAWSVPRAVRPQHF.

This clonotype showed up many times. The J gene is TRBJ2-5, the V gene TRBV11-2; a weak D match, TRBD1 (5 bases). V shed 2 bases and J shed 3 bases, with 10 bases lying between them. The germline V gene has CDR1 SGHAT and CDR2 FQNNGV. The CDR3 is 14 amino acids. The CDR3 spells CASSLYPGKETQYF. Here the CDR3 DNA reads TGTGCCAGCAGCTTATATCCAGGGAAAGAGACCCAGTACTTC.

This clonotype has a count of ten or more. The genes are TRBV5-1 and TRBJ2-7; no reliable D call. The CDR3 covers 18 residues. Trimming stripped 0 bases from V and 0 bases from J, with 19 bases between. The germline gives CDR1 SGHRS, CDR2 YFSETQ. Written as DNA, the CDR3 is TGCGCCAGCAGCTTGGCCCTTGACTCGCTCTACCACTCCTACGAGCAGTACTTC. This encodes CASSLALDSLYHSYEQYF.

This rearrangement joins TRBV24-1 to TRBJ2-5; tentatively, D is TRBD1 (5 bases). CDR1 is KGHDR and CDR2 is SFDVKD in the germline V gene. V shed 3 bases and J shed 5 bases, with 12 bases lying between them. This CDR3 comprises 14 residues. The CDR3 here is CATSDGQNGETQYF. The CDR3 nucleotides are TGTGCCACCAGTGATGGACAAAATGGGGAGACCCAGTACTTC.

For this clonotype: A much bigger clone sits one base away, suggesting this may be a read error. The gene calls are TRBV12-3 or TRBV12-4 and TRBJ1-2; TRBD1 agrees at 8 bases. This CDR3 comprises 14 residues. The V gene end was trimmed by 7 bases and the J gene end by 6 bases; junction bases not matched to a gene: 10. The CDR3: CASIPPTGENGYTF. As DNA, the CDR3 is TGTGCCAGCATACCACCGACAGGGGAGAATGGCTACACCTTC.

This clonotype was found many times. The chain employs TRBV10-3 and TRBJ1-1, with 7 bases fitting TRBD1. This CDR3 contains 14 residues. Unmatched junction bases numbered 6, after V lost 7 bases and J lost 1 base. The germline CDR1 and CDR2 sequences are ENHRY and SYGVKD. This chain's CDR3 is CAITGGQKNTEAFF. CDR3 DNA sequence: TGTGCCATCACAGGGGGACAGAAGAACACTGAAGCTTTCTTT.

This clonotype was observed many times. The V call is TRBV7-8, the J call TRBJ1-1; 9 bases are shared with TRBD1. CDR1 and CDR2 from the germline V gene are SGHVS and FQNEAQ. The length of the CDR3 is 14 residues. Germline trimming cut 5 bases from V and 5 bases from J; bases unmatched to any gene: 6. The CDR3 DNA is TGTGCCAGCAGCATCGGGACAGGGCATACTGAAGCTTTCTTT. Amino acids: CASSIGTGHTEAFF.

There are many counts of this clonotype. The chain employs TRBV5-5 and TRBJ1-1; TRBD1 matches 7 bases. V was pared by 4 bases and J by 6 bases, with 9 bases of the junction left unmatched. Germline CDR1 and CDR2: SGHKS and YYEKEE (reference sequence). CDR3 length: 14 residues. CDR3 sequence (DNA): TGTGCCAGCAGCCCGGGAGGGGGCTTTTCTGAAGCTTTCTTT. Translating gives CASSPGGGFSEAFF.

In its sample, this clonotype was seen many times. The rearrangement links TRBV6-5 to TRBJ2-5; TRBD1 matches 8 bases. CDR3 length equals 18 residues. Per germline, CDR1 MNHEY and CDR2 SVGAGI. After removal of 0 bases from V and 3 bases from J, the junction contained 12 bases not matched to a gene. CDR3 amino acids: CASSYSKLGTGLKETQYF. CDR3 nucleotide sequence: TGTGCCAGCAGTTACTCGAAACTCGGGACAGGCCTTAAAGAGACCCAGTACTTC.

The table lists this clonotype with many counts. The CDR3 region has the DNA TGTGCCAGCAGCGCCGGGACTAGCGGCTCCTACGAGCAGTACTTC. Translation: CASSAGTSGSYEQYF. This rearrangement joins TRBV7-8 to TRBJ2-7; the match to TRBD2 covers 11 bases. Germline V gene lookup returns CDR1 SGHVS and CDR2 FQNEAQ. There are 15 residues in the CDR3. J lost 0 bases, V lost 5 bases, and 3 bases had no gene match.

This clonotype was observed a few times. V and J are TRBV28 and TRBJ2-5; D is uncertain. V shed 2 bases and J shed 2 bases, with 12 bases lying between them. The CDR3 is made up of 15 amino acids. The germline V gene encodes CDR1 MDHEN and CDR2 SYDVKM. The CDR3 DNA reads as TGTGCCAGCAGTTTACGGTGGGCTATTCAAGAGACCCAGTACTTC. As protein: CASSLRWAIQETQYF.